This entry features one T cell receptor beta chain sequence. This CDR3 has 14 amino acids. Between the trimmed V and J ends, which lost 10 bases and 0 bases, there was a span of 13 bases. Germline-derived CDR1 and CDR2 are MNHEY and SVGAGI. The data belong to a study of cytomegalovirus exposure and HLA in healthy donors. 60 Vbeta and 13 Jbeta primers were used in PCR. Measured with immunoSEQ multiplex PCR; TCRdb has only the in-frame clones, and not every one. The table lists tens of thousands of clones, with approximately 9.9% in the top ten. The chain uses TRBV6-5 and TRBJ1-3; no clear D gene. The sample consisted of PBMCs. The source of this sequence is a woman aged 45-65 years in good health and CMV-seropositive. CDR3 in DNA: TGTGCCACACATCCCAGAAGCTCTGGAAACACCATATATTTT. Its translation is CATHPRSSGNTIYF.